This TCR beta chain originates from a study of T-cell reconstitution after alpha-beta-depleted transplantation in children. Researchers prepared the TCRbeta library using unique molecular identifiers, the study reports. MiXCR, applied by TCRdb to the PCR reads, yields one record per CDR3 protein. Among about 610,000 distinct CDR3 sequences listed, under 12% were seen once. The sequence came from a human donor who donated a stem cell graft to a child with acute myeloid leukemia. The sequencing used PBMCs from the stem cell graft donor, collected from the stem cell graft.

CDR3 nucleotides: TGTGCCAGCAGCCAAGAATGGAGGGACATTCAGTACTTC. This translates into CASSQEWRDIQYF. The chain carries TRBV4-2 and TRBJ2-4; tentative D call: TRBD2 (6 bases). The V end lost 0 bases, the J end lost 8 bases, and 8 bases lay between the germline ends. CDR1 is LGHNA, CDR2 YNFKEQ, per germline. This CDR3 has 13 residues.